A selection of T cell receptor beta chains follows, all from one sample in a study of T-cell reconstitution after alpha-beta-depleted transplantation in children. A single record per CDR3 protein comes from TCRdb applying MiXCR to the PCR reads. The sample comprises around 190,000 distinct CDR3 sequences, about 7% of which are singletons, and approximately 5.7% rests with the top ten. The sequences come from PBMCs, collected before TCRalphabeta/CD19-depleted stem cell transplant. Every receptor here comes from a boy aged 2 to 10 with acute lymphoblastic leukemia, due to receive a stem cell transplant. Each CDR3 is given without its conserved first and last residue.

cdr3_aa | v_call
ASSQMTGDDEQF | TRBV4-3
ASSYYQGEGGGEQY | TRBV6-5
ASSPRDRGSHEQY | TRBV27
ASSIALGQVYEQY | TRBV5-5
ASSVNRGTEQY | TRBV9
ASGIYGQGLGKNIQY | TRBV5-4
ASSQNSNGDYNEQF | TRBV4-3
SARPRNEQF | TRBV20-1
ASSRGVQPQH | TRBV6-2/TRBV6-3
ASSPMSGNQPQH | TRBV3-1
ASSTGTGSSGANVLT | TRBV28
SARDSGYEQY | TRBV20-1
ASSFLGLAGNNEQF | TRBV12-3/TRBV12-4
ASSLGRVDEQY | TRBV7-2
ASRPILRTVPNSGANVLT | TRBV6-2/TRBV6-3
ASSSAGGGLASNEQF | TRBV12-3/TRBV12-4
ASSYGQGIQETQY | TRBV12-3/TRBV12-4
ASSVSLAGDNEQF | TRBV9
SARPASGSADTQY | TRBV20-1
ASNRGQLGYT | TRBV12-3/TRBV12-4
ASTTWTGRNTEAF | TRBV2
AWSWGGNIQY | TRBV30
ASGLAGEETQY | TRBV25-1
SARVKILDYT | TRBV20-1
ASSLRQITGTSSYEQY | TRBV5-1
ASSLVASETQY | TRBV7-6
ASSFDRDGNEQF | TRBV7-9
ASTNRTSYTDTQY | TRBV12-3/TRBV12-4
ASSLGLVAEAF | TRBV7-9
ASSGYSYAYEQY | TRBV28
SARDAGTGVQETQY | TRBV20-1